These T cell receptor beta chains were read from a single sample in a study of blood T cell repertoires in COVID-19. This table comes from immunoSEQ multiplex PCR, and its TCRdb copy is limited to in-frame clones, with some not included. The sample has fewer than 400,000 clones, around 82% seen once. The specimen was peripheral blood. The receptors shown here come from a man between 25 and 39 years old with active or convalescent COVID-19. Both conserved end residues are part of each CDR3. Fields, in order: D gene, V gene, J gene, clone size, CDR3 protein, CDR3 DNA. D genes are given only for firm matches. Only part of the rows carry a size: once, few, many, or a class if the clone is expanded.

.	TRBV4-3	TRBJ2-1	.	CASSQASGETYNEQFF	TGCGCCAGCAGCCAAGCTTCGGGGGAAACCTACAATGAGCAGTTCTTC
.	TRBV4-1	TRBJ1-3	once	CTSSPRHVGGNTIYF	TGCACCAGCAGTCCAAGACACGTGGGTGGAAACACCATATATTTT
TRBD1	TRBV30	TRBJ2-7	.	CAWAWDREYEQYF	TGTGCCTGGGCCTGGGACAGGGAGTACGAGCAGTACTTC
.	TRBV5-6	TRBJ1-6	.	CASSPPGVRNSPLHF	TGTGCCAGCAGCCCCCCCGGGGTAAGGAATTCACCCCTCCACTTT
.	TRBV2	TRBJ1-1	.	CASSGRVTEAFF	TGTGCCAGCAGTGGACGGGTGACTGAAGCTTTCTTT
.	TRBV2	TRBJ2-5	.	CASGDFQETQYF	TGTGCCAGCGGGGACTTCCAAGAGACCCAGTACTTC
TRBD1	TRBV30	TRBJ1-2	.	CAWSTYRGNYGYTF	TGTGCCTGGAGTACCTACAGGGGTAACTATGGCTACACCTTC
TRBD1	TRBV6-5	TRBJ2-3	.	CASSRGTGATDTQYF	TGTGCCAGCAGTCGAGGGACAGGGGCCACAGATACGCAGTATTTT
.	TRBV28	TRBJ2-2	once	CASSLGALGTGELFF	TGTGCCAGCAGTTTGGGGGCCCTCGGGACCGGGGAGCTGTTTTTT
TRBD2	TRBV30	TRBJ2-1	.	CAWSRGGRYNEQFF	TGTGCCTGGAGTCGGGGCGGGAGGTACAATGAGCAGTTCTTC
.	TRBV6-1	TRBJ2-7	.	CASSDGAAEFYEQYF	TGTGCCAGCAGTGATGGGGCCGCGGAATTTTACGAGCAGTACTTC
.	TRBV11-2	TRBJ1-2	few	CASSSLDNGYTF	TGTGCCAGCAGCTCTTTGGACAATGGCTACACCTTC
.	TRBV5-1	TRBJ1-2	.	CASSLRPGDNYGYTF	TGCGCCAGCAGCTTGAGGCCAGGGGATAACTATGGCTACACCTTC
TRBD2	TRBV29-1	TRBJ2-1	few	CSVESSGRSYNEQFF	TGCAGCGTTGAATCTAGCGGGAGGTCCTACAATGAGCAGTTCTTC
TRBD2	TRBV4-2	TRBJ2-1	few	CASSQVAGGSYNEQFF	TGTGCCAGCAGCCAGGTAGCGGGGGGTTCTTACAATGAGCAGTTCTTC
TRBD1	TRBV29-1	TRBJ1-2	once	CSVEYWNRDRGTYGYTF	TGCAGCGTTGAATACTGGAACCGGGACAGGGGAACCTACGGCTACACCTTC
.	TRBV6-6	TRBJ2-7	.	CASSYGDFEQYF	TGTGCCAGCAGTTACGGGGACTTCGAGCAGTACTTC
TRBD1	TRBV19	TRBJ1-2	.	CASSIQGAYGYTF	TGTGCCAGTAGTATACAGGGGGCATATGGCTACACCTTC
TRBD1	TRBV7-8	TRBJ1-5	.	CASSRSIDPGTANQPQHF	TGTGCCAGCAGCCGCTCGATAGACCCCGGGACAGCTAATCAGCCCCAGCATTTT
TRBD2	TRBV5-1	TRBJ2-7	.	CASSSSSGRYEQYF	TGCGCCAGCAGCTCATCTAGCGGGAGGTACGAGCAGTACTTC
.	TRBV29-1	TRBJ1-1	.	CSANYRAGNTEAFF	TGCAGCGCCAACTACAGGGCAGGGAACACTGAAGCTTTCTTT
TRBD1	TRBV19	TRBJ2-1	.	CASSINRGQGKVLYNEQFF	TGTGCCAGTAGTATAAATAGGGGACAGGGGAAAGTCCTCTACAATGAGCAGTTCTTC
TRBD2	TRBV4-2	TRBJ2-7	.	CASSQGVSGNEQYF	TGTGCCAGCAGCCAAGGGGTGAGCGGGAACGAGCAGTACTTC
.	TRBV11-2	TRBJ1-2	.	CASTVQGDYGYTF	TGTGCCAGCACCGTACAGGGAGACTATGGCTACACCTTC
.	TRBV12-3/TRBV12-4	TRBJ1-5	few	CASSLTGYQPQHF	TGTGCCAGCAGCCTGACTGGTTATCAGCCCCAGCATTTT
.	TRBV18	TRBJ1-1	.	CASSPRGQNTEAFF	TGTGCCAGCTCACCTCGAGGACAGAACACTGAAGCTTTCTTT
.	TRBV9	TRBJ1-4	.	CASSEGVQKKLFF	TGTGCCAGCTCCGAAGGAGTTCAGAAAAAACTGTTTTTT
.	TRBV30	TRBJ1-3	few	CAWSVRGLVGNTIYF	TGTGCCTGGAGTGTACGAGGTTTAGTCGGCAACACCATATATTTT
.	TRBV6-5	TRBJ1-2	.	CASSGRGSGGYTF	TGTGCCAGCTCAGGACGAGGGTCCGGTGGCTACACCTTC
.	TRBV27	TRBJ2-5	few	CASSFAGLVGETQYF	TGTGCCAGCAGTTTTGCTGGACTGGTGGGAGAGACCCAGTACTTC
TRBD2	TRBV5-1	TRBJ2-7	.	CASSPTPSGRSYEQYF	TGCGCCAGCAGCCCAACCCCTAGCGGGAGGTCCTACGAGCAGTACTTC
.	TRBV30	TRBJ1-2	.	CAWSVWGGGRGYGYTF	TGTGCCTGGAGTGTATGGGGCGGGGGGCGCGGATATGGCTACACCTTC
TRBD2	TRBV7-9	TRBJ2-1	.	CASSLGRGGTNNEQFF	TGTGCCAGCAGCTTAGGGCGCGGGGGGACCAACAATGAGCAGTTCTTC
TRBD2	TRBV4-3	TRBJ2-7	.	CASSQVGTSIPEQYF	TGCGCCAGCAGCCAAGTAGGGACTAGCATCCCCGAGCAGTACTTC
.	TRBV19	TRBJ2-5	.	CASSWQGKETQYF	TGTGCCAGTAGTTGGCAGGGAAAAGAGACCCAGTACTTC
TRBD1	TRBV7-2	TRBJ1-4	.	CASRPHGTGDEKLFF	TGTGCCAGCAGACCCCACGGGACAGGGGATGAAAAACTGTTTTTT
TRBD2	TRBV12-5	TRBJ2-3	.	CASGTTGLAGGHTQYF	TGTGCTAGTGGCACCACCGGACTAGCGGGGGGACATACGCAGTATTTT
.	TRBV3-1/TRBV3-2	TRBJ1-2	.	CASSPGLLGGYTF	TGTGCCAGCAGCCCGGGACTTCTAGGGGGCTACACCTTC
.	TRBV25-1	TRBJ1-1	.	CASRPHLGANTEAFF	TGTGCCAGCAGACCCCACTTAGGGGCGAACACTGAAGCTTTCTTT
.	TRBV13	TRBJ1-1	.	CASSLGGAGTEAFF	TGTGCCAGCAGCTTAGGGGGGGCGGGCACTGAAGCTTTCTTT
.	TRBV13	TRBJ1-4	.	CASSPQGLGEKLFF	TGTGCCAGCAGCCCACAGGGACTAGGCGAAAAACTGTTTTTT
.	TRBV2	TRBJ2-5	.	CASKTAGGETQYF	TGTGCCAGCAAGACCGCCGGGGGAGAGACCCAGTACTTC
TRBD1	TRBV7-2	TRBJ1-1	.	CASSSPPYRGYGGYTEAFF	TGTGCCAGCAGCTCACCCCCCTACAGGGGTTACGGGGGATACACTGAAGCTTTCTTT
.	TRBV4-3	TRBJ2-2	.	CASSPGDQAGELFF	TGCGCCAGCAGCCCCGGCGACCAGGCCGGGGAGCTGTTTTTT
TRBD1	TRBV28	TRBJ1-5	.	CASSPPGQGRRPQHF	TGTGCCAGCAGTCCCCCGGGACAGGGGAGAAGGCCCCAGCATTTT
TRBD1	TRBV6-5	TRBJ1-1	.	CASGYTGVSTEAFF	TGTGCCAGCGGATACACAGGGGTGAGCACTGAAGCTTTCTTT
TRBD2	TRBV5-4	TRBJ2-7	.	CASSLGTSEYEQYF	TGTGCCAGCAGCTTAGGGACTAGCGAGTACGAGCAGTACTTC
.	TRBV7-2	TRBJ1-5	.	CASSLDPGGNQPQHF	TGTGCCAGCAGCTTAGACCCGGGGGGCAATCAGCCCCAGCATTTT
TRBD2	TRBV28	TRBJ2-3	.	CASSLAGGPGTDTQYF	TGTGCCAGCAGTTTAGCGGGAGGGCCTGGCACAGATACGCAGTATTTT
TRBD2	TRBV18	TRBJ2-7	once	CASSPRTSGDVLGYIPYEQYF	TGTGCCAGCTCACCCCGGACTAGCGGGGACGTATTGGGCTATATCCCCTACGAGCAGTACTTC
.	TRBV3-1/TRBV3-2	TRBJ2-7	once	CASSQDGASEQYF	TGTGCCAGCAGCCAAGATGGGGCTTCCGAGCAGTACTTC
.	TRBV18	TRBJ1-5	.	CASSPLASSQGGQPQHF	TGTGCCAGCTCACCTCTAGCTTCTTCTCAGGGAGGGCAGCCCCAGCATTTT
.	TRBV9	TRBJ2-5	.	CASSVAAGQETQYF	TGTGCCAGCAGCGTGGCTGCGGGCCAAGAGACCCAGTACTTC
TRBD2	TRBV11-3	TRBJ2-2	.	CASSLTTSGMKGELFF	TGTGCCAGCAGCTTAACAACTAGCGGGATGAAAGGGGAGCTGTTTTTT
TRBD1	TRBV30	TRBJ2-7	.	CAWSTGTGTYEQYF	TGTGCCTGGAGTACCGGGACAGGGACCTACGAGCAGTACTTC
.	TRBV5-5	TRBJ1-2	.	CASSWLGEGYTF	TGTGCCAGCAGCTGGCTAGGGGAAGGCTACACCTTC
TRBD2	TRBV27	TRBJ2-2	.	CASSLGLGLAGGTGELFF	TGTGCCAGCAGTTTAGGACTGGGACTAGCGGGAGGCACCGGGGAGCTGTTTTTT